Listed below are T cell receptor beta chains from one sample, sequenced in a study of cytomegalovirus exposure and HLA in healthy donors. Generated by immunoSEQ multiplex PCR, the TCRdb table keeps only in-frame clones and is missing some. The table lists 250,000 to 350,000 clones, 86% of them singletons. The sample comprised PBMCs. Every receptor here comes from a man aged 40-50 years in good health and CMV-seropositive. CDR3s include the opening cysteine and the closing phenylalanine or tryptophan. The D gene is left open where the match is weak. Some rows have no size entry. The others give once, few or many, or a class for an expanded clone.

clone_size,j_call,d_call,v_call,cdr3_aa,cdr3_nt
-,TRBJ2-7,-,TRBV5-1,CASSLAGSYEQYF,TGCGCCAGCAGCTTGGCCGGTTCCTACGAGCAGTACTTC
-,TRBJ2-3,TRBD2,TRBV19,CASSIGLAGDTQYF,TGTGCCAGTAGTATCGGACTAGCGGGAGATACGCAGTATTTT
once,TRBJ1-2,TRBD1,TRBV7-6,CASSLGTGRTGGYGYTF,TGTGCCAGCAGCTTAGGGACAGGACGGACCGGGGGCTATGGCTACACCTTC
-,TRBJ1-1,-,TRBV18,CASSPSRRNTEAFF,TGTGCCAGCTCACCCTCGCGGAGGAACACTGAAGCTTTCTTT
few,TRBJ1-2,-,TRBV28,CASRPPERGSRYGYTF,TGTGCCAGCAGGCCCCCGGAAAGGGGATCCCGCTATGGCTACACCTTC
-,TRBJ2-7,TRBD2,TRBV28,CASTTQRGPYEQYF,TGTGCCAGCACCACCCAGCGGGGTCCCTACGAGCAGTACTTC
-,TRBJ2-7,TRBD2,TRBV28,CASSLTSGRAYEQYF,TGTGCCAGCAGTTTAACTAGCGGGAGGGCCTACGAGCAGTACTTC
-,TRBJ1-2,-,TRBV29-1,CSVEGAGNRLANGYTF,TGCAGCGTTGAAGGGGCAGGGAACAGGTTGGCGAATGGCTACACCTTC
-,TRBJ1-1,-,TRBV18,CASSHSGALNTEAFF,TGTGCCAGCTCTCACAGCGGGGCCCTGAACACTGAAGCTTTCTTT
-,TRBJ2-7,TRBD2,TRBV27,CASRPGLAGGLEQYF,TGTGCCAGCAGGCCGGGACTAGCGGGAGGGCTCGAGCAGTACTTC
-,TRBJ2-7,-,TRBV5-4,CASSLGRGPYEQYF,TGTGCCAGCAGCTTGGGCAGGGGCCCCTACGAGCAGTACTTC
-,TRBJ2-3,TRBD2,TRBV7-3,CASSLTHTGGPIDTQYF,TGTGCCAGCAGCTTAACCCACACGGGAGGGCCGATAGATACGCAGTATTTT
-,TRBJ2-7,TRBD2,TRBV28,CASSFSSGRVYEQYF,TGTGCCAGCAGTTTCTCTAGCGGGAGGGTTTACGAGCAGTACTTC
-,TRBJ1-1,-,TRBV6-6,CASSYGGGNTEAFF,TGTGCCAGCAGTTACGGGGGAGGTAACACTGAAGCTTTCTTT
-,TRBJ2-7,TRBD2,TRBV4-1,CASSPRTSGSHEQYF,TGCGCCAGCAGCCCTCGGACTAGCGGGAGCCACGAGCAGTACTTC
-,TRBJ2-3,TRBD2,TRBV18,CASSPPSGKDTQYF,TGTGCCAGCTCACCGCCTAGCGGTAAGGATACGCAGTATTTT
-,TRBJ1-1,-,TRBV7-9,CSSSLPRKRAFF,TGTTCCAGCAGCTTACCCCGAAAGCGAGCTTTCTTT
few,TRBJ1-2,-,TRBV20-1,CSARRDYGYTF,TGCAGTGCTCGCCGGGACTATGGCTACACCTTC
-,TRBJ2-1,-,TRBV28,CASSLIPGFSYNEQFF,TGTGCCAGCAGTTTAATCCCGGGATTCTCCTACAATGAGCAGTTCTTC
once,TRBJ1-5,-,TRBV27,CASILAGIYSNQPQHF,TGTGCCAGCATCCTGGCGGGGATTTATAGCAATCAGCCCCAGCATTTT
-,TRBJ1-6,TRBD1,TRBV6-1,CASSAQMDREESPLHF,TGTGCCAGCAGTGCCCAAATGGACAGGGAGGAATCACCCCTCCACTTT
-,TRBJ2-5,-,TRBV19,CASSMGTRGEETQYF,TGTGCCAGTAGTATGGGAACCAGGGGTGAGGAGACCCAGTACTTC
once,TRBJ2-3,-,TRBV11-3,CASSQGTSPTDTQYF,TGTGCCAGCTCCCAGGGGACCTCACCTACAGATACGCAGTATTTT
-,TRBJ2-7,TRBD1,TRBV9,CASSPSGTGYEQYF,TGTGCCAGCAGCCCGTCCGGGACAGGCTACGAGCAGTACTTC
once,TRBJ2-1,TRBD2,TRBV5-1,CASSWASGRAKKQFF,TGCGCCAGCAGCTGGGCTAGCGGGAGGGCCAAGAAACAGTTCTTC
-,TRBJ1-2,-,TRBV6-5,CASGLGQSYGYTF,TGTGCCAGCGGCCTTGGACAGAGCTATGGCTACACCTTC